These T cell receptor beta chains were read from a single sample in a study of CD8+ T cells in alopecia areata. Only in-frame clones appear in the TCRdb table, and some are missing; sequencing was by immunoSEQ multiplex PCR. Counted here are about 64,000 clones, about 40% occurring once; the ten biggest clones make up just over 50%. Sequenced sample: NKG2D-low CD8+ T cells sorted from blood. The receptors originated from a human donor with alopecia areata. Both conserved end residues are part of each CDR3. Fields, in order: V gene, CDR3 protein.

TRBV18,CASSTSGAGDTQYF
TRBV19,CASSIANSPLHF
TRBV2,CASRQGAYEQYF
TRBV14,CASSWGGNSPLHF
TRBV28,CASRSGTAYEQYF
TRBV7-9,CASSLVGQTQADTQYF
TRBV2,CASSDLTGRYGYTF
TRBV29-1,CSPRGRDGTEAFF
TRBV13,CASSPVVGSYEQYF
TRBV5-4,CASSSSLEVPGELFF
TRBV19,CASNWGMDNEQFF
TRBV28,CASKLTGSEETQYF
TRBV5-1,CASSLTGNYEQYF
TRBV5-7,CASSPPWLGGSDEQYF
TRBV7-9,CASSLDRPEQYF
TRBV14,CASSHTGSTEAFF
TRBV27,CASSLGPNYGYTF
TRBV14,CASSRSGSYEQYF
TRBV7-9,CASSSGGEDYNEQFF
TRBV7-8,CASSLPGQTYEQYF
TRBV4-3,CASSPSPGYEQYF
TRBV4-1,CASSAQGISPLHF
TRBV27,CASRPRLAEFTDTQYF
TRBV2,CASSEDLNSVYYGYTF
TRBV28,CASSFRGLRAEAFF
TRBV27,CASRPNRGRETQYF
TRBV29-1,CSVEGRLNEQFF
TRBV29-1,CSVEGGPTANYGYTF
TRBV29-1,CSVESGPPNYGYTF
TRBV4-1,CASSPFNSYEQYF
TRBV5-1,CASSSTGGSTEAFF
TRBV29-1,CSVELASWAETQYF
TRBV27,CASSFNPTDTQYF
TRBV27,CASSIALGGNTEAFF
TRBV25-1,CASSVGTAYLNNEQFF
TRBV14,CASSQAGTDPVF
TRBV27,CASSPGTSGRTDTQYF
TRBV7-9,CASSLSRTSTYEQYF
TRBV29-1,CSLERELDTQYF
TRBV5-6,CASSLDASNEQYF
TRBV23-1,CARRLGQASQYF
TRBV28,CASSPPSYISYEQYF
TRBV5-1,CASSPAGGVELFF
TRBV7-9,CASRPQPDNEQFF
TRBV10-3,CAISEGLVYEQYF
TRBV20-1,CSAREDLVDAF